A single sample gave rise to the 5 T cell receptor beta chains below, sequenced in a study of T cells expressing NK-cell markers. TCRdb re-called the 5' RACE reads and shows each CDR3 protein once, DNA omitted. The repertoire table contains 200,000 to 300,000 distinct CDR3 sequences. Sample: blood T cells: a sorted CD56 or NKG2C T cell subset, CD4+ or CD8+ T cells, or bulk PBMC T cells (not recorded which). Source of these receptors: a young man in good health.

CDR3 protein: CASSWSKTGELFF. This chain connects TRBV7-2 to TRBJ2-2. The CDR3 is 13 residues long. Germline V gives CDR1 SGHTA, CDR2 FQGNSA.

The chain recombines TRBV7-2 with TRBJ2-7. The V gene's germline CDR1 is SGHTA and CDR2 FQGNSA. The CDR3 consists of 17 residues. This CDR3 is CASSLGGSASEYYEQYF.

The chain joins TRBV12-3 or TRBV12-4 to TRBJ2-3; the TCRdb D gene call, TRBD2, has no DNA to confirm it. This CDR3 region has 16 residues. CDR3 sequence: CASSPIAGLRTDTQYF.

The gene calls are TRBV5-6 and TRBJ2-7; TCRdb selects TRBD1, and the lack of DNA leaves this call unchecked. In germline, CDR1 is SGHDT, CDR2 YYEEEE. The CDR3 is 15 residues long. The chain's CDR3 is CASSPGRGLSYEQYF.

The chain recombines TRBV7-3 with TRBJ2-3. Germline CDR1 and CDR2: SGHTA and FQGTGA. This CDR3 spans 15 amino acids. CDR3 sequence reads: CASSLQGSNTDTQYF.